The next 20 T cell receptor beta chains were all read from a single sample in a study of blood T cell repertoires in COVID-19. Profiling relied on immunoSEQ multiplex PCR, and the TCRdb table lists in-frame clones only, not all of them. The sample yields roughly 120,000 clones, about 84% seen once. The sequenced material came from peripheral blood. These receptors came from a man aged 50 to 60 with acute or convalescent COVID-19.

This clone turned up a few times. The V gene is TRBV3-1 (or the pseudogene TRBV3-2), the J gene TRBJ2-3; 13 bases match TRBD2. The germline V gene has CDR1 LGHDT and CDR2 YNNKEL (reference sequence). This CDR3 comprises 16 residues. Trimming at V came to 4 bases and at J to 6 bases, leaving 7 bases not matched to a gene. The CDR3 reads CASSPGLAGSRDTQYF. In DNA form, the CDR3 reads TGTGCCAGCAGCCCGGGACTAGCGGGGTCGAGGGATACGCAGTATTTT.

The V call is TRBV10-2, the J call TRBJ1-1; D gene uncertain. Germline CDR1 and CDR2: WSHSY and SAAADI. The CDR3 totals 12 residues. Trimming left V 7 bases short and J 6 bases short, with 12 bases between. This chain's CDR3 is CASKDFGAEAFF. The CDR3, as DNA: TGCGCCAGCAAGGACTTTGGGGCTGAAGCTTTCTTT.

The rearrangement links TRBV11-2 to TRBJ1-1; 8 bases agree with TRBD1. CDR3 length: 15 residues. Per the germline V gene, CDR1 is SGHAT and CDR2 is FQNNGV. V trimming: 5 bases; J trimming: 0 bases; junction bases outside the gene matches: 5. The CDR3 spells CASSPRQGLNTEAFF. The CDR3 nucleotides read TGTGCCAGCAGCCCGCGACAGGGGCTGAACACTGAAGCTTTCTTT.

This chain uses TRBV12-3 or TRBV12-4 with TRBJ1-2; possibly TRBD1 for D (6 bases). The CDR3 is 13 amino acids. Trimming removed 4 bases at V and 4 bases at J, with 10 bases between. This CDR3 reads CASSYRVAYGYTF. CDR3 sequence (DNA): TGTGCCAGCAGTTACAGGGTGGCCTATGGCTACACCTTC.

This chain links TRBV4-1 with TRBJ2-7, with 14 bases lining up with TRBD2. The CDR3 extends over 15 amino acids. Trimming cost V 7 bases and J 5 bases; bases outside gene matches: 7. The germline V gene has CDR1 MGHRA and CDR2 YSYEKL. The CDR3 spells CASTRLAGGPNEQYF. In nucleotides, the CDR3 is TGCGCCAGCACGCGACTAGCGGGGGGGCCAAACGAGCAGTACTTC.

V usage is TRBV2 and J usage is TRBJ1-1; D is undetermined. CDR3 length equals 12 residues. CDR1 and CDR2 (germline): SNHLY, FYNNEI. V was clipped by 11 bases and J by 0 bases, with 10 bases between them. The chain's CDR3 is CAGRVVNTEAFF. The CDR3 DNA sequence: TGTGCCGGCCGTGTAGTGAACACTGAAGCTTTCTTT. The full variable domain, in which reference TRBV2 and TRBJ1-1 provide the parts outside the CDR3, is EPEVTQTPSHQVTQMGQEVILRCVPISNHLYFYWYRQILGQKVEFLVSFYNNEISEKSEIFDDQFSVERPDGSNFTLKIRSTKLEDSAMYFCAGRVVNTEAFFGQGTRLTVV.

The chain couples TRBV28 to TRBJ1-2; D is uncertain. The CDR3 consists of 11 residues. The V and J ends lost 4 bases and 5 bases respectively, with 5 bases between them. Germline-derived CDR1 and CDR2 are MDHEN and SYDVKM. CDR3 residues: CASSSGYGYTF. As DNA, the CDR3 is TGTGCCAGCAGTTCGGGTTATGGCTACACCTTC.

The genes are TRBV12-3 or TRBV12-4 and TRBJ1-4; TRBD1 is a possible D gene (6 bases). This CDR3 has 12 amino acids. Between the trimmed V and J ends, which lost 7 bases and 5 bases, there was a span of 8 bases. Here the CDR3 reads CASTGTNEKLFF. The CDR3 DNA is TGTGCCAGCACTGGGACAAATGAAAAACTGTTTTTT.

The chain recombines TRBV3-1 (or the pseudogene TRBV3-2) with TRBJ1-6; 10 nucleotides agree with TRBD1. Germline V gene data show CDR1 as LGHDT and CDR2 as YNNKEL (reference sequence). V lost 4 bases to trimming and J lost 9 bases; unmatched junction nucleotides: 9. The CDR3 has 16 amino acids. For the CDR3, the DNA is TGTGCCAGCAGCCTCCATGGACAGGGGGGGGCTTCACCCCTCCACTTT. It is translated as CASSLHGQGGASPLHF.

The chain recombines TRBV6-2 or TRBV6-3 with TRBJ2-5; 8 bases match TRBD1. J was trimmed by 5 bases and V by 5 bases; bases with no gene match: 10. CDR3 length: 15 amino acids. Germline CDR1 MNHEY, CDR2 SVGEGT. CDR3 nucleotide sequence: TGTGCCAGCAGTCCGCGGGACAGGCATAAGGAGACCCAGTACTTC. Translated: CASSPRDRHKETQYF.

This rearrangement joins TRBV19 to TRBJ1-5, with 10 positions matching TRBD1. Germline values: CDR1 LNHDA, CDR2 SQIVND (reference sequence). With V trimmed by 6 bases and J by 7 bases, 6 bases remained unmatched. CDR3 size: 14 residues. This CDR3 is CASSPTGGGQPQHF. CDR3 bases: TGTGCCAGTAGCCCGACAGGGGGCGGCCAGCCCCAGCATTTT.

CDR3 sequence: CASRDTTNYGYTF. The CDR3 DNA follows: TGTGCCAGCAGGGACACAACTAACTATGGCTACACCTTC. The chain is built from TRBV27 and TRBJ1-2; possibly TRBD1 for D (5 bases). The CDR3 length is 13 residues. CDR1 and CDR2 (germline): MNHEY, SMNVEV (reference sequence). V was shortened by 6 bases and J by 0 bases, with 8 bases between the two germline ends.

This clone was recorded only once. V usage is TRBV5-1 and J usage is TRBJ2-7, with D tentatively TRBD1 (6 bases). V lost 4 bases, J lost 0 bases, and 14 bases lay in between. CDR3 length: 15 residues. Germline CDR1 is SGHRS and CDR2 is YFSETQ. CDR3 region: CASSEGGIPSYEQYF. CDR3 nucleotide sequence: TGCGCCAGCAGCGAAGGGGGTATCCCCTCCTACGAGCAGTACTTC.

The CDR3 DNA sequence: TGCGCCAGCCGGGGAGGGGGGCCTTCGGACTATGGCTACACCTTC. This codes for CASRGGGPSDYGYTF. J is TRBJ1-2 and V is TRBV5-1, with D perhaps TRBD1 (6 bases). The V and J ends lost 7 bases and 3 bases respectively, with 19 bases between them. Looked up from germline, CDR1 is SGHRS and CDR2 is YFSETQ. The CDR3 consists of 15 residues.

The rearrangement joins TRBV24-1 to TRBJ1-2; D is uncertain. The CDR3 length is 13 residues. Trimming pared 3 bases from V and 5 bases from J, leaving 9 bases between. Germline V CDR1 and CDR2: KGHDR, SFDVKD. The CDR3 sequence is CATSDGPAYGYTF. The CDR3, as DNA: TGTGCCACCAGTGATGGGCCAGCTTATGGCTACACCTTC.

This CDR3 is CSASWTENQPQHF. The CDR3 nucleotides read TGCAGTGCTAGTTGGACAGAAAATCAGCCCCAGCATTTT. V usage is TRBV20-1 and J usage is TRBJ1-5; D possibly corresponds to TRBD1 (6 bases). The CDR3 spans 13 residues. The ends were cut back, 3 bases at V and 4 bases at J, with 10 bases in the middle. Per germline, CDR1 DFQATT and CDR2 SNEGSKA (reference sequence).

This chain links TRBV4-2 with TRBJ2-7, with a weak D call TRBD2 (5 bases). The CDR3 runs to 14 residues. Trimming cost V 0 bases and J 3 bases, with 9 bases left between them. Per the germline V gene, CDR1 is LGHNA and CDR2 is YNFKEQ. The CDR3 DNA sequence: TGTGCCAGCAGCCAAGATGCCCGGGGCTACGAGCAGTACTTC. It is translated as CASSQDARGYEQYF.

This clone showed up just once. V gene TRBV10-3 combines with J gene TRBJ2-3, with a possible D match to TRBD2 (6 bases). The CDR3 has 11 residues. Germline V gene sequence: CDR1 ENHRY, CDR2 SYGVKD. Trimming took off 6 bases at V and 6 bases at J, with 7 bases between the two ends. In DNA form, the CDR3 reads TGTGCCATCAGGGAGGGCGATACGCAGTATTTT. Residues: CAIREGDTQYF.

V is TRBV16 and J is TRBJ1-6; D gene uncertain. This CDR3 comprises 14 residues. The V end was cut by 4 bases, the J end by 8 bases, with 12 bases between. Per germline, CDR1 KGHSY and CDR2 FQNENV. DNA for the CDR3: TGTGCCAGCAGCCTTTGGAGGAACGATTCACCCCTCCACTTT. As protein: CASSLWRNDSPLHF. Full variable domain (missing parts from reference TRBV16 and TRBJ1-6): GEEVAQTPKHLVRGEGQKAKLYCAPIKGHSYVFWYQQVLKNEFKFLISFQNENVFDETGMPKERFSAKCLPNSPCSLEIQATKLEDSAVYFCASSLWRNDSPLHFGNGTRLTVT.

The V call is TRBV5-1, the J call TRBJ1-3; D not resolved. The germline V gene encodes CDR1 SGHRS and CDR2 YFSETQ. Trimming took off 0 bases at V and 4 bases at J, with 5 bases between the two ends. The CDR3 extends over 13 amino acids. Here the CDR3 reads CASSLGQGNTIYF. DNA for the CDR3: TGCGCCAGCAGCTTGGGCCAGGGAAACACCATATATTTT.